The rows below give T cell receptor beta chains drawn from one sample of a study of blood T cells in healthy people across ages. A single record per CDR3 protein comes from TCRdb applying MiXCR to the 5' RACE reads. The table has some 1.6 million distinct CDR3 sequences, about 35% seen once. Sequencing was done on a sample of blood. These receptor sequences come from a young woman in good health. Each CDR3 is given with its conserved first and last residue. The order of the fields is J gene, clone size, V gene, D gene, CDR3 DNA, CDR3 protein. D genes are given only for firm matches. Some rows have no size entry. The others give once, few or many, or a class for an expanded clone.

>TRBJ1-4|.|TRBV2|TRBD1
TGTGCCAGCGACCGGGACAGGGGCGAAAAACTGTTTTTT
CASDRDRGEKLFF
>TRBJ2-3|few|TRBV9|.
TGTGCCAGCAGCCCCAGGAGGAGCGTTGACACAGATACGCAGTATTTT
CASSPRRSVDTDTQYF
>TRBJ2-3|.|TRBV4-1|.
TGCGCCAGCAGCCGACTTATAACGGATACGCAGTATTTT
CASSRLITDTQYF
>TRBJ2-5|few|TRBV11-2|TRBD2
TGTGCCAGCAGCTTAGTGGGTAGCGGGGGCCCTTTCCAAGAGACCCAGTACTTC
CASSLVGSGGPFQETQYF
>TRBJ2-5|.|TRBV7-9|.
TGTGCCAGCAGCCCCCCCGGGCGCGCGGAACAAGAGACCCAGTACTTC
CASSPPGRAEQETQYF
>TRBJ2-1|few|TRBV20-1|TRBD2
TGCAGTGCTTCCTTTTTGGGCGGGAGAAGAGGTCGTGAGCAGTTCTTC
CSASFLGGRRGREQFF
>TRBJ2-3|.|TRBV11-2|TRBD1
TGTGCCAGCAACCTCGACAGGGCGTCAGATACGCAGTATTTT
CASNLDRASDTQYF
>TRBJ2-5|many|TRBV4-1|TRBD2
TGCGCCAGCAGCCCTCTAGGGACGGGAGGGCCGGAGACCCAGTACTTC
CASSPLGTGGPETQYF
>TRBJ2-1|.|TRBV7-6|.
TGTGCCAGCAGCCCCCAGGTGCGGGCCATCTACAATGAGCAGTTCTTC
CASSPQVRAIYNEQFF
>TRBJ2-3|.|TRBV27|.
TGTGCCAGCAGGGTAGGGGGGGCCCTAAGCACAGATACGCAGTATTTT
CASRVGGALSTDTQYF
>TRBJ2-2|.|TRBV12-3/TRBV12-4|TRBD2
TGTGCCAGCAGCCCAGTCCCCGGGGGGGCAACCGGGGAGCTGTTTTTT
CASSPVPGGATGELFF
>TRBJ2-7|few|TRBV7-2|TRBD2
TGTGCCAGCAGTACCCAAGCGGGAGGGCCCCGCGAGCAGTACTTC
CASSTQAGGPREQYF
>TRBJ2-5|.|TRBV28|TRBD2
TGTGCCAGCAGTTTTGGGGGGGTTACTCAAGAGACCCAGTACTTC
CASSFGGVTQETQYF
>TRBJ2-3|many|TRBV10-3|.
TGTGCCATCAGTGACCCCTCGGCACAGGGAGGAGATACGCAGTATTTT
CAISDPSAQGGDTQYF
>TRBJ1-2|few|TRBV9|.
TGTGCCAGCAGCGTAGCAGACAGGAACTATGGCTACACCTTC
CASSVADRNYGYTF
>TRBJ2-1|few|TRBV7-9|TRBD2
TGTGCCAGCAGCTTTATGGTTGACGTCCTAGCGGGAAATGAGCAGTTCTTC
CASSFMVDVLAGNEQFF
>TRBJ1-5|.|TRBV15|.
TGTGCCACCAGCAGAGATATATTGGGGCAGCCCCAGCATTTT
CATSRDILGQPQHF
>TRBJ2-1|.|TRBV7-9|TRBD2
TGTGCCAGCAGCCCCGGACTAGCCGCGGCGGGGTACAATGAGCAGTTCTTC
CASSPGLAAAGYNEQFF
>TRBJ1-1|.|TRBV7-9|.
TGTGCCAGCAACTATCTGGAGAACACTGAAGCTTTCTTT
CASNYLENTEAFF
>TRBJ1-4|many|TRBV3-1|TRBD1
TGTGCCAGCAGCCCTCCAGGGGGAAAACTGTTTTTT
CASSPPGGKLFF
>TRBJ1-6|.|TRBV12-3/TRBV12-4|TRBD1
TGTGCCAGCAGTTTCACAGGGGCTAGTTCACCCCTCCACTTT
CASSFTGASSPLHF
>TRBJ1-5|.|TRBV6-6|.
TGTGCCAGCAGTTACGGGCCAGTACATACTGGCAATCAGCCCCAGCATTTT
CASSYGPVHTGNQPQHF
>TRBJ2-7|.|TRBV20-1|.
TGCAGTGCTATTTATCGACAGGCTGAGCAGTACTTC
CSAIYRQAEQYF